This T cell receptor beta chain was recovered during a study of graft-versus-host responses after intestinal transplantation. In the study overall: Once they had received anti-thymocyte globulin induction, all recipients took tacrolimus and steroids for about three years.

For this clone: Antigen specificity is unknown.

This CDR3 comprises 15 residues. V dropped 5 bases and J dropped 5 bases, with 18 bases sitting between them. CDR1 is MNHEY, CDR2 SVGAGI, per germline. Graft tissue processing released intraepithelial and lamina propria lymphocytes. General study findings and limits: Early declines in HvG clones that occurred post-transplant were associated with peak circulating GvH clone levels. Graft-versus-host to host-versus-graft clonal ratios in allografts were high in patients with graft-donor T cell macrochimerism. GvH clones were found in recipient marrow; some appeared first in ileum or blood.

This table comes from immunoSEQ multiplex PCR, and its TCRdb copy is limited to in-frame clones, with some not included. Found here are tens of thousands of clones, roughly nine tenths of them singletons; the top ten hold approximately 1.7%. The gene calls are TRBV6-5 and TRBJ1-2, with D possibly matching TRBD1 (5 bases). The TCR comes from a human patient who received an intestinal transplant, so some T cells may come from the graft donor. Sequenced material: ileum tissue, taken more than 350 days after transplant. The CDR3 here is CASSHGTGTFYGYTF. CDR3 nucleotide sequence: TGTGCCAGCAGTCATGGTACCGGGACCTTTTATGGCTACACCTTC.